These 4 T cell receptor beta chains were all obtained from the same sample, sequenced in a study of shared clonotypes between healthy human individuals. Data came from immunoSEQ multiplex PCR; TCRdb stores just in-frame clones and leaves some out. The table lists about 600,000 clones, more than 95% of them singletons, with 0.25% to 0.35% in the top ten. Naive CD8 cells comprised CD45RO-negative, CCR7-positively selected cells, excluding terminally differentiated effector memory CD45RA+ cells. The sample comprised naive CD8+ T cells sorted from blood. The receptors derive from a young man in good health.

CDR3 DNA: TGTGCCAGCAGCCCGGGGCCCACAACGTACAGGGGGCGCGGAGGGGAGCTGTTTTTT. Its translation is CASSPGPTTYRGRGGELFF. The chain couples TRBV5-8 to TRBJ2-2; 9 bases agree with TRBD1. Germline CDR1 and CDR2: SGHTS and YDEGEE. Trimming took 4 bases from V and 8 from J; bases not matched to a gene: 21. CDR3 length: 19 residues. Variable domain in full (rest from reference TRBV5-8 and TRBJ2-2): EAGVTQSPTHLIKTRGQQATLRCSPISGHTSVYWYQQALGLGLQFLLWYDEGEERNRGNFPPRFSGRQFPNYSSELNVNALELEDSALYLCASSPGPTTYRGRGGELFFGEGSRLTVL.

This chain links TRBV28 with TRBJ2-1; a possible D gene is TRBD1 (7 bases). CDR1 is MDHEN, CDR2 SYDVKM, per germline. The CDR3 length is 16 residues. Trimming took 4 bases from V and 5 from J, leaving 18 bases between them. CDR3 loop: CASSSIFRGDDNEQFF. DNA of the CDR3: TGTGCCAGCAGTTCCATATTCAGGGGGGACGACAATGAGCAGTTCTTC.

As DNA, the CDR3 is TGTGCCAGCACATATCTAGCGGAGGAATACGAGCAGTACTTC. Translation: CASTYLAEEYEQYF. The V call is TRBV2, the J call TRBJ2-7; 7 bases fit TRBD2. Germline CDR1 is SNHLY and CDR2 is FYNNEI. The length of the CDR3 is 14 residues. Trimming took 7 bases from V and 4 from J; bases not matched to a gene: 10.

The V and J genes are TRBV2 and TRBJ2-2; the D is unclear. The CDR3 loop spans 12 amino acids. CDR1 and CDR2 from the germline V gene are SNHLY and FYNNEI. Trimming removed 3 bases at V and 6 bases at J, with 5 bases between. The CDR3 DNA follows: TGTGCCAGCAGTGAGGTAGCCGGGGAGCTGTTTTTT. Its protein product is CASSEVAGELFF.